One and the same sample provided the 13 T cell receptor beta chains below, sequenced in a study of blood T cell repertoires in COVID-19 (dated by TCRdb to the early 2020s). Library creation used the immunoSEQ multiplex PCR assay. TCRdb mirrors the immuneACCESS table, restricted to in-frame sequences. Some clones are absent from its copies; in checked studies, under half trace to an unresolved V gene, and the reason for the others is unknown. This sample is represented by roughly 150,000 clones; 87% of them were singletons. 10% to 13% of the sample rests with the top ten. Material for sequencing was peripheral blood. These TCRs come from an older woman with COVID-19, enrolled during active disease.

The rearrangement joins TRBV3-1 (or the pseudogene TRBV3-2) to TRBJ1-2, with D unclear. Looked up from germline, CDR1 is LGHDT and CDR2 is YNNKEL (reference sequence). With 1 base removed from V and 8 bases from J, the gap between germline ends came to 8 bases. The CDR3 totals 12 residues. This CDR3 reads CASSQGAKGYTF. The CDR3 DNA is TGTGCCAGCAGCCAAGGAGCGAAAGGCTACACCTTC.

This clone has more than one count but fewer than ten. This chain connects TRBV6-2 or TRBV6-3 to TRBJ1-2; TRBD1 aligns across 8 bases. Germline V lookup: CDR1 MNHEY, CDR2 SVGEGT. V was clipped by 4 bases and J by 1 base; unmatched bases: 11. There are 17 residues in the CDR3. The CDR3 here is CASSSRGQSTYNYGYTF. In DNA form, the CDR3 reads TGTGCCAGCAGTTCCAGGGGGCAGTCCACCTATAACTATGGCTACACCTTC.

This sequence joins TRBV10-3 and TRBJ2-5; TRBD2 agrees at 14 bases. Per germline, CDR1 ENHRY and CDR2 SYGVKD. The CDR3 extends over 16 amino acids. The V segment lost 8 bases and the J segment 7 bases; nucleotides outside the gene matches: 12. The CDR3: CAIGGEGLAGGRTQYF. CDR3 coding DNA: TGTGCCATCGGAGGTGAAGGACTAGCGGGGGGCCGGACCCAGTACTTC.

The genes are TRBV5-6 and TRBJ2-2, with TRBD1 matching over 10 bases. V lost 3 bases and J lost 5; bases outside the gene matches: 4. Per germline, CDR1 SGHDT and CDR2 YYEEEE. The CDR3 runs 15 residues. Written as DNA, the CDR3 is TGTGCCAGCAGCTCCGGGACAGGGGTAACCGGGGAGCTGTTTTTT. The encoded protein is CASSSGTGVTGELFF. Filled out from reference TRBV5-6 and TRBJ2-2, the complete variable domain reads DAGVTQSPTHLIKTRGQQVTLRCSPKSGHDTVSWYQQALGQGPQFIFQYYEEEERQRGNFPDRFSGHQFPNYSSELNVNALLLGDSALYLCASSSGTGVTGELFFGEGSRLTVL.

V and J are TRBV7-9 and TRBJ1-6; 7 nucleotides line up with TRBD1. Germline V gives CDR1 SEHNR, CDR2 FQNEAQ (reference sequence). V lost 8 bases and J lost 5; bases outside the gene matches: 3. This CDR3 region has 13 residues. The CDR3 region has the DNA TGTGCCAGCTCCGGACAGGATAATTCACCCCTCCACTTT. It translates to CASSGQDNSPLHF.

The gene calls are TRBV7-3 and TRBJ1-2, with a possible D match to TRBD1 (6 bases). The CDR3 loop spans 14 amino acids. The germline gives CDR1 SGHTA, CDR2 FQGTGA. Trimming removed 2 bases at V and 8 bases at J, with 15 bases between. Written as DNA, the CDR3 is TGTGCCAGCAGCTTAGGGGGCAGGGATAAAGGCTACACCTTC. Translation: CASSLGGRDKGYTF. The full variable domain, its missing parts supplied by reference TRBV7-3 and TRBJ1-2, is GAGVSQTPSNKVTEKGKYVELRCDPISGHTALYWYRQSLGQGPEFLIYFQGTGAADDSGLPNDRFFAVRPEGSVSTLKIQRTERGDSAVYLCASSLGGRDKGYTFGSGTRLTVV.

As DNA, the CDR3 is TGTGCCAGCAGCCAAGATGCTTACAGCCGGGGGACTGAAGCTTTCTTT. It translates to CASSQDAYSRGTEAFF. The chain carries TRBV4-2 and TRBJ1-1; D is perhaps TRBD1 (5 bases). This CDR3 region has 16 residues. Germline V gene sequence: CDR1 LGHNA, CDR2 YNFKEQ. The V end was cut by 0 bases, the J end by 5 bases, with 16 bases between.

The rearrangement links TRBV5-1 to TRBJ2-1; D gene ambiguous. Germline V CDR1 and CDR2: SGHRS, YFSETQ. Trimming stripped 0 bases from V and 6 bases from J, with 13 bases between. The length of the CDR3 is 15 residues. CDR3 nucleotide sequence: TGCGCCAGCAGCTTGGTGGTCAGTAAGTTCAATGAGCAGTTCTTC. This sequence encodes CASSLVVSKFNEQFF.

The chain links TRBV19 to TRBJ2-1; D call uncertain. The CDR3 spans 15 residues. The germline V and J ends were trimmed by 4 bases and 6 bases, with 16 bases remaining between them. The germline V gene encodes CDR1 LNHDA and CDR2 SQIVND (reference sequence). Written as DNA, the CDR3 is TGTGCCAGTAGTACATGGTGGGTCCCGGGCAATGAGCAGTTCTTC. Its protein product is CASSTWWVPGNEQFF.

This clone was observed a handful of times. The chain links TRBV30 to TRBJ2-1; TRBD1 matches at 7 bases. CDR3 length: 13 amino acids. Per the germline V gene, CDR1 is GTSNPN and CDR2 is SVGIG (reference sequence). V was clipped by 5 bases and J by 9 bases; unmatched bases: 10. Written as DNA, the CDR3 is TGTGCCTGGGGTATCATTGGGGACAGTGAGCAGTTCTTC. This sequence encodes CAWGIIGDSEQFF. The variable domain in full, with the rest retrieved from reference TRBV30 and TRBJ2-1, is SQTIHQWPATLVQPVGSPLSLECTVEGTSNPNLYWYRQAAGRGLQLLFYSVGIGQISSEVPQNLSASRPQDRQFILSSKKLLLSDSGFYLCAWGIIGDSEQFFGPGTRLTVL.

This clone was seen only once. This rearrangement joins TRBV3-1 (or the pseudogene TRBV3-2) to TRBJ1-6; no clear D gene. The CDR3 is 13 amino acids. Deletions cut 4 bases from V and 17 bases from J, with 18 bases between. Germline CDR1 and CDR2: LGHDT and YNNKEL (reference sequence). The CDR3 region has the DNA TGTGCCAGCAGCCTAGGCCGGGGAACCGCCGTCCACTTT. Its translation: CASSLGRGTAVHF.

This chain uses TRBV2 with TRBJ1-1; 9 nucleotides match TRBD1. The CDR3 sequence is 17 residues long. Germline lookup yields CDR1 SNHLY and CDR2 FYNNEI. V trimming: 2 bases; J trimming: 4 bases; junction bases outside the gene matches: 11. The CDR3 bases are TGTGCCAGCAGTGAAATAGACAGGGGGGCGGTTCGCACTGAAGCTTTCTTT. This codes for CASSEIDRGAVRTEAFF.

The J gene is TRBJ1-1, the V gene TRBV6-2 or TRBV6-3; weak D call: TRBD1 (6 bases). The CDR3 length is 15 residues. From germline, CDR1 is MNHEY and CDR2 SVGEGT. Trimming took off 1 base at V and 4 bases at J, with 13 bases between the two ends. CDR3 in amino acids: CASSYYLPQGTEAFF. Written as DNA, the CDR3 is TGTGCCAGCAGTTACTACCTCCCACAGGGCACTGAAGCTTTCTTT.